Listed below are T cell receptor beta chains from one sample, sequenced in a study of Ad26.COV2.S vaccination and SARS-CoV-2 variants. The method was immunoSEQ multiplex PCR; TCRdb's version includes in-frame clones alone and lacks a portion of them. This sample has nearly 400,000 clones; 89% occur once, and the top ten carry approximately 1.9%. Sample: peripheral blood, taken in a trial of Ad26.COV2.S vaccine versus placebo. The receptors here all came from a person between 18 and 60 years old who received the Ad26.COV2.S COVID-19 vaccine or a placebo. The CDR3 runs from the conserved cysteine through the conserved F or W. Fields, in order: V gene, J gene, CDR3 protein.

TRBV5-1	TRBJ1-1	CASSVGLGGQMNTEAFF
TRBV9	TRBJ1-6	CASEGRSSYNSPLHF
TRBV5-1	TRBJ2-1	CASRDGRRSYNEQFF
TRBV3-1/TRBV3-2	TRBJ2-7	CASSHAGGSYEQYF
TRBV11-2	TRBJ1-1	CASSLPEDRGIGTEAFF
TRBV7-9	TRBJ2-3	CASSSTSGPTDTQYF
TRBV2	TRBJ1-1	CASSEQGWGNTEAFF
TRBV11-3	TRBJ2-1	CASSLRGSYNEQFF
TRBV29-1	TRBJ2-7	CSVQLGTVGSYEQYF
TRBV11-2	TRBJ2-7	CASSADGGYEQYF
TRBV27	TRBJ2-3	CASSVQGRVPDTQYF
TRBV7-7	TRBJ2-1	CASSLAGDRRNEQFF
TRBV6-2/TRBV6-3	TRBJ1-1	CASSYRGLMNTEAFF
TRBV19	TRBJ2-2	CASSIGDSLLFPELFF
TRBV6-1	TRBJ1-5	CASSEVSLGQPQHF
TRBV15	TRBJ1-2	CATSREGQGTYGYTF